Each of the 14 T cell receptor beta chains below was sequenced from the same sample in a study of blood T cell repertoires in COVID-19. TCRdb's table, derived via immunoSEQ multiplex PCR, lists solely in-frame clones and lacks some. This table has about 80,000 clones, roughly 91% appearing once. The specimen was peripheral blood. These receptors came from a woman aged 50 to 60 in a cohort sampled during active COVID-19.

The rearrangement links TRBV6-6 to TRBJ2-7, with no clear D. In germline, CDR1 is MNHNY, CDR2 SVGAGI (reference sequence). This CDR3 is built from 11 residues. V lost 7 bases and J 5 bases, leaving 9 bases between the germline ends. CDR3 DNA: TGTGCCAGCACCCAACGGGACGAGCAGTACTTC. Translated: CASTQRDEQYF.

This clone was found a few times. This chain connects TRBV29-1 to TRBJ1-6, with 9 bases lining up with TRBD1. This CDR3 spans 15 amino acids. With 5 bases clipped from V and 7 bases from J, the junction kept 9 bases outside the gene matches. Germline CDR1 SQVTM, CDR2 ANQGSEA. In nucleotides, the CDR3 is TGCAGCGTTACCGTCGGGACAGGGCCGAATTCACCCCTCCACTTT. Its translation is CSVTVGTGPNSPLHF.

The chain links TRBV11-2 to TRBJ2-1; 14 bases match TRBD2. This CDR3 is built from 17 residues. Germline CDR1 and CDR2: SGHAT and FQNNGV. The V segment lost 5 bases and the J segment 8 bases; nucleotides outside the gene matches: 11. The CDR3 sequence: CASSKSGTSGSPYEQFF. CDR3 nucleotide sequence: TGTGCCAGCAGCAAATCCGGGACTAGCGGGAGTCCGTATGAGCAGTTCTTC.

The CDR3 spells CASSPGQGENEKLFF. The CDR3 bases are TGTGCCAGCAGCCCAGGACAGGGGGAAAATGAAAAACTGTTTTTT. V usage is TRBV7-9 and J usage is TRBJ1-4, with TRBD1 matching over 10 bases. V trimming: 5 bases; J trimming: 5 bases; junction bases outside the gene matches: 5. The length of the CDR3 is 15 residues. Germline CDR1 SEHNR, CDR2 FQNEAQ (reference sequence). The full variable domain, rest sourced from reference TRBV7-9 and TRBJ1-4, is DTGVSQNPRHKITKRGQNVTFRCDPISEHNRLYWYRQTLGQGPEFLTYFQNEAQLEKSRLLSDRFSAERPKGSFSTLEIQRTEQGDSAMYLCASSPGQGENEKLFFGSGTQLSVL.

The J gene is TRBJ2-1, the V gene TRBV27; TRBD2 matches at 12 bases. CDR3 length equals 16 residues. CDR1 and CDR2 (germline): MNHEY, SMNVEV (reference sequence). With 2 bases clipped from V and 9 bases from J, the junction kept 8 bases outside the gene matches. CDR3 residues: CASSLIRTSGVGEQFF. The CDR3 DNA is TGTGCCAGCAGTTTAATTAGGACTAGCGGGGTTGGTGAGCAGTTCTTC.

The chain couples TRBV5-1 to TRBJ2-1, with a weak D call TRBD1 (6 bases). CDR1 is SGHRS and CDR2 is YFSETQ in the germline V gene. The CDR3 has 15 amino acids. The V gene lost 2 bases and the J gene lost 7 bases, with 16 bases spanning the gap. The CDR3 spells CASSFRDTGRNEQFF. CDR3 sequence (DNA): TGCGCCAGCAGCTTCCGGGACACGGGTCGGAATGAGCAGTTCTTC.

V usage is TRBV6-6 and J usage is TRBJ2-2; D remains unclear. Trimming shortened V by 0 bases and J by 0 bases, and 8 bases separated the two germline ends. The CDR3 loop spans 16 amino acids. The germline gives CDR1 MNHNY, CDR2 SVGAGI (reference sequence). The DNA of the CDR3 is TGTGCCAGCAGTTACTCACAGCAACCGAACACCGGGGAGCTGTTTTTT. It is translated as CASSYSQQPNTGELFF.

The chain combines TRBV4-1 with TRBJ2-4, with D tentatively TRBD1 (6 bases). Trimming left V 3 bases short and J 2 bases short, with 17 bases between. Germline CDR1 is MGHRA and CDR2 is YSYEKL. The CDR3 has 17 amino acids. CDR3 amino acids: CASSQESGVDTKNIQYF. CDR3 sequence (DNA): TGCGCCAGCAGCCAGGAATCAGGGGTCGATACCAAAAACATTCAGTACTTC.

The chain recombines TRBV2 with TRBJ2-7; perhaps TRBD2 as D (5 bases). CDR1 is SNHLY, CDR2 FYNNEI, per germline. V gave up 5 bases and J gave up 0 bases, with 14 bases separating them. The CDR3 runs 15 residues. CDR3 sequence: CASSYGGGSSYEQYF. The CDR3 nucleotides are TGTGCCAGCAGTTATGGTGGAGGCAGCTCCTACGAGCAGTACTTC.

V usage is TRBV28 and J usage is TRBJ2-3, with 10 bases fitting TRBD1. V shed 6 bases and J 1 base; nucleotides not matched to a gene: 4. This CDR3 region has 15 residues. The germline CDR1 and CDR2 sequences are MDHEN and SYDVKM. The DNA of the CDR3 is TGTGCCAGCAGCGCCGGGACAGGGGGCACAGATACGCAGTATTTT. It is translated as CASSAGTGGTDTQYF.

The V call is TRBV25-1, the J call TRBJ2-1; 8 bases are a match to TRBD1. Germline V lookup: CDR1 MGHDK, CDR2 SYGVNS. The CDR3 extends over 16 amino acids. The trim removed 4 bases at V and 7 bases at J, leaving 12 bases unmatched. CDR3 sequence reads: CASSGTPGGAGNEQFF. CDR3 bases: TGTGCCAGCAGTGGCACACCAGGGGGCGCAGGAAATGAGCAGTTCTTC.

This clone has more than one count but fewer than ten. Here the CDR3 omits its conserved ending phenylalanine or tryptophan, so a read error is the likely source. The DNA is omitted, as the CDR3 cannot be located on it reliably, and the CDR3 follows TCRdb's listing. This sequence joins TRBV2 and TRBJ2-7; whether TRBD1, the table's D call, matches the DNA was not checked. The CDR3 has 11 amino acids, counting both end residues. The V gene's germline CDR1 is SNHLY and CDR2 FYNNEI. The CDR3 spells CASSEGQTTRI.

The CDR3 bases are TGTGCCAGCAGTGTTATACTCTTGAGCAATCAGCCCCAGCATTTT. This translates into CASSVILLSNQPQHF. The chain has TRBV2 and TRBJ1-5; D uncertain. This CDR3 comprises 15 residues. V lost 4 bases and J 1 base, leaving 11 bases between the germline ends. Germline CDR1 and CDR2: SNHLY and FYNNEI.

For the CDR3, the DNA is TGTGCCAGCAGTTACGAAGCGGGGGGGTGGACCCAGTACTTC. Amino acid sequence: CASSYEAGGWTQYF. The V gene is TRBV6-5, the J gene TRBJ2-5; 10 positions agree with TRBD2. The CDR3 extends over 14 amino acids. Germline V gene lookup returns CDR1 MNHEY and CDR2 SVGAGI. V gave up 2 bases and J gave up 7 bases; unmatched junction bases: 4.